Below are 8 T cell receptor beta chains sequenced from a single sample in a study of blood T cell repertoires in COVID-19. The assay was immunoSEQ multiplex PCR, and TCRdb's table has in-frame clones only and misses some. The profile shows 250,000 or so clones, around four fifths of them singletons. Sequences were obtained from PBMCs or T cells enriched from blood (not recorded which). These TCRs come from a woman aged 35 to 49 who had been exposed to COVID-19.

Here the CDR3 DNA reads TGTGCCAGTAGTACGGGACAGGGTTTTGCTGAAGCTTTCTTT. Amino acid sequence: CASSTGQGFAEAFF. The chain carries TRBV19 and TRBJ1-1; 9 bases line up with TRBD1. The CDR3 sequence is 14 residues long. V shed 4 bases, J shed 6 bases, and the junction held 6 bases outside the gene matches. Germline CDR1 and CDR2: LNHDA and SQIVND (reference sequence).

The chain employs TRBV7-3 and TRBJ1-2; D is possibly TRBD1 (6 bases). The CDR3 is made up of 13 amino acids. Germline CDR1 SGHTA, CDR2 FQGTGA. V gave up 5 bases and J gave up 4 bases, with 11 bases separating them. As DNA, the CDR3 is TGTGCCAGCAGCGTAGGGGGAACCTATGGCTACACCTTC. It encodes CASSVGGTYGYTF.

This sequence joins TRBV27 and TRBJ1-5; no definite D call. The CDR3 has 17 residues. Trimming pared 1 base from V and 3 bases from J, leaving 16 bases between. Germline assignment: CDR1 MNHEY and CDR2 SMNVEV (reference sequence). CDR3 amino acids: CASSLFSVGQTNQPQHF. In nucleotides, the CDR3 is TGTGCCAGCAGTTTATTTTCAGTTGGGCAGACCAATCAGCCCCAGCATTTT.

The chain has TRBV28 and TRBJ1-4, with no clear D. The germline gives CDR1 MDHEN, CDR2 SYDVKM. Trimming cost V 5 bases and J 5 bases, with 15 bases left between them. This CDR3 is 15 amino acids long. The CDR3, as DNA: TGTGCCAGCAGTCCGCTTCGACAACCGAATGAAAAACTGTTTTTT. The encoded protein is CASSPLRQPNEKLFF.

V is TRBV19 and J is TRBJ1-5, with TRBD1 as a possible D gene (5 bases). Germline loops: CDR1 LNHDA, CDR2 SQIVND (reference sequence). Trimming took 7 bases from V and 7 from J, leaving 17 bases between them. This CDR3 contains 14 residues. CDR3 DNA: TGTGCCAGTACTATTGGCAGGGATAACCAGCCCCAGCATTTT. Its protein is CASTIGRDNQPQHF.

The chain combines TRBV7-9 with TRBJ2-7, with TRBD2 matching 15 bases. The CDR3 sequence is 16 residues long. V dropped 4 bases and J dropped 5; count of bases not matched to a gene: 6. Germline V lookup: CDR1 SEHNR, CDR2 FQNEAQ (reference sequence). CDR3 amino acids: CASSSGLAGGRHEQYF. In DNA form, the CDR3 reads TGTGCCAGCAGCTCCGGACTAGCGGGGGGGCGTCACGAGCAGTACTTC.

This clone was seen a handful of times. The chain has TRBV4-2 and TRBJ1-4; D is possibly TRBD1 (5 bases). Trimming shortened V by 4 bases and J by 3 bases, and 24 bases separated the two germline ends. From germline, CDR1 is LGHNA and CDR2 YNFKEQ. This CDR3 has 19 amino acids. CDR3 region: CASSPASLTVGAANEKLFF. The CDR3 DNA sequence: TGTGCCAGCAGCCCCGCATCATTAACGGTAGGGGCGGCTAATGAAAAACTGTTTTTT.

The chain recombines TRBV3-1 (or the pseudogene TRBV3-2) with TRBJ2-3; D not certain. Trimming stripped 0 bases from V and 6 bases from J, with 4 bases between. CDR1 is LGHDT, CDR2 YNNKEL, per germline (reference sequence). The CDR3 spans 12 residues. CDR3 residues: CASSQDRDTQYF. In DNA form, the CDR3 reads TGTGCCAGCAGCCAAGACAGGGATACGCAGTATTTT.